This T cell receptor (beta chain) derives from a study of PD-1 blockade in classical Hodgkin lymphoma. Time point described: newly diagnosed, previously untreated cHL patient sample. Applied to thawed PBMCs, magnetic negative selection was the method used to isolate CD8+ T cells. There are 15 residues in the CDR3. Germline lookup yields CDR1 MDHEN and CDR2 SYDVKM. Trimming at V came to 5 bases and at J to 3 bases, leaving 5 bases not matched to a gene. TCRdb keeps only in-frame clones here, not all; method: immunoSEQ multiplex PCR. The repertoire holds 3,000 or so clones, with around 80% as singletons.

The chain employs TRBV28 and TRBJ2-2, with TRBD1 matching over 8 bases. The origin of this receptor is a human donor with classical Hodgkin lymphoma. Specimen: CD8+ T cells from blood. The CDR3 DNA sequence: TGTGCCAGCAGTACCGGGACAGGAGACACCGGGGAGCTGTTTTTT. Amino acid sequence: CASSTGTGDTGELFF.